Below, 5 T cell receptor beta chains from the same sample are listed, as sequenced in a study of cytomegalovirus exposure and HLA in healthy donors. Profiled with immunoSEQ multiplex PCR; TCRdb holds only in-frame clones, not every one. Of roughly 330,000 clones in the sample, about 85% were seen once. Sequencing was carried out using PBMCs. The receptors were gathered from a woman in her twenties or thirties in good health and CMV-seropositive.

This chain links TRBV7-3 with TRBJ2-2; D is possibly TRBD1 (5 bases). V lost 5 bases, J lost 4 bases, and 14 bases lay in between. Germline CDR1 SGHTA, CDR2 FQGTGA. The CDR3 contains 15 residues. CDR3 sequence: CASSTPDNPTGELFF. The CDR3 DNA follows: TGTGCCAGCAGCACCCCGGACAACCCCACCGGGGAGCTGTTTTTT.

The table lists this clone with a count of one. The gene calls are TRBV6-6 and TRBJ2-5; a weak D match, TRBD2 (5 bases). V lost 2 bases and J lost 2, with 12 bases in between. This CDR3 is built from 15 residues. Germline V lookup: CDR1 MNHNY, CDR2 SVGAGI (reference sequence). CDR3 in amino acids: CASSYSLGLQETQYF. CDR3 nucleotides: TGTGCCAGCAGTTACAGTTTAGGACTTCAAGAGACCCAGTACTTC.

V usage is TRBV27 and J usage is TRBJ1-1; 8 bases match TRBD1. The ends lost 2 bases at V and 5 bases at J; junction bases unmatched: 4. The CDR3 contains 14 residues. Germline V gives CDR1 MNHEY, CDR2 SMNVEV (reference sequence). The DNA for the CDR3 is TGTGCCAGCAGTTTAGGTGGACAGGGAACTGAAGCTTTCTTT. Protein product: CASSLGGQGTEAFF.

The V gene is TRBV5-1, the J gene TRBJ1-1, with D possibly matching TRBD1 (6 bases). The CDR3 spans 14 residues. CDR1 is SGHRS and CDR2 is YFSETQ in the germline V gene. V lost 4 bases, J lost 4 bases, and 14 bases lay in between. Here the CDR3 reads CASSPFGGATEAFF. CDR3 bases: TGCGCCAGCAGCCCCTTCGGGGGGGCCACTGAAGCTTTCTTT.

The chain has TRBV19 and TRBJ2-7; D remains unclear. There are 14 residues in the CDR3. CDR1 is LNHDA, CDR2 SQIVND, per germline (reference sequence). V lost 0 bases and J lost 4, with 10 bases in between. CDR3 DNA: TGTGCCAGTAGTATAGAAGTTTGGGGTTACGAGCAGTACTTC. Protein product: CASSIEVWGYEQYF.